These 3 T cell receptor beta chains came from one sample sequenced in a study of T cells in women clearing cervical HPV infection. TCRdb keeps only in-frame clones here, not all; method: immunoSEQ multiplex PCR. The sample data list approximately 31,000 clones. The sample taken for sequencing was blood buffy coat. Receptor source: a woman between 18 and 70 years old with a cervical HPV16 infection that either progressed to CIN3+ or cleared (not recorded which).

Remarks on this clone: The CDR3 end is not reached by the read, which stops 3 residues before it; the germline J gene fills it in. The V call is TRBV7-2, the J call TRBJ2-5; D is perhaps TRBD1 (6 bases). Germline CDR1 is SGHTA and CDR2 is FQGNSA. The CDR3 runs to 16 residues. Trimming pared 0 bases from V and 5 bases from J, leaving 16 bases between. The CDR3 bases that were read are TGTGCCAGCAGCTTAGCCACGGACAGATCAAGGGAGACC. This gives the protein CASSLATDRSRET. The full CDR3 protein reads CASSLATDRSRETQYF.

Regarding this clone: The read is 3 residues too short to cover the CDR3 end, so that end is filled in from the germline J gene. The chain uses TRBV18 and TRBJ2-7; TRBD1 agrees at 9 bases. Germline CDR1 is KGHSH and CDR2 is LQKENI. After removal of 2 bases from V and 3 bases from J, the junction contained 8 bases not matched to a gene. The CDR3 covers 16 residues. CDR3 loop: CASSPSDRGQDYEQYF. Partial CDR3 DNA: TGTGCCAGCTCACCATCGGACAGGGGCCAGGACTACGAG.

Notes on this clone: The CDR3 extends 3 residues past the end of the read, so its final part is completed from the germline J gene. V is TRBV4-1 and J is TRBJ2-7, with D possibly matching TRBD1 (5 bases). Trimming cost V 1 base and J 3 bases, with 13 bases left between them. Germline-derived CDR1 and CDR2 are MGHRA and YSYEKL. The CDR3 is 15 residues long. This chain's CDR3 is CASSQVSGPDYEQYF. The covered CDR3 bases are TGCGCCAGCAGCCAAGTATCAGGGCCAGACTACGAG.